Shown below are 28 T cell receptor beta chains from a single sample sequenced in a study of blood T cells in healthy people across ages. A second PCR, run for about 6 to 12 cycles, used a sample-barcoded 5' primer plus a J-beta primer mix. TCRdb called the 5' RACE reads again in MiXCR, with one record for every CDR3 protein. The data contain 1.5 million to 2 million distinct CDR3 sequences, approximately 50% of them seen just once; the ten biggest clones take up approximately 2.1%. The sequencing input was blood. The origin of the receptors is a woman aged 40-49 years in good health.

About this clonotype itself: One junction end disagrees with the germline gene, perhaps due to a read error. The rearrangement uses TRBV5-1 and TRBJ2-1; D is perhaps TRBD1 (6 bases). The CDR3 loop spans 14 amino acids. In germline, CDR1 is SGHRS, CDR2 YFSETQ. CDR3 DNA sequence: TGCGCCAGCGGCTTTGGACAGTCGATCAATGAGCAGTTCTTC. It translates to CASGFGQSINEQFF.

The chain employs TRBV11-2 and TRBJ1-4; 8 nucleotides line up with TRBD1. Unmatched junction bases numbered 16, after V lost 3 bases and J lost 4 bases. CDR3 length: 19 amino acids. Germline CDR1 reads SGHAT; CDR2 reads FQNNGV. CDR3 region: CASSFIRHGTGAFNEKLFF. The CDR3 DNA reads TGTGCCAGCAGCTTTATCCGTCACGGGACAGGAGCGTTTAATGAAAAACTGTTTTTT. The full variable domain, completed using reference TRBV11-2 and TRBJ1-4, is EAGVAQSPRYKIIEKRQSVAFWCNPISGHATLYWYQQILGQGPKLLIQFQNNGVVDDSQLPKDRFSAERLKGVDSTLKIQPAKLEDSAVYLCASSFIRHGTGAFNEKLFFGSGTQLSVL.

The chain joins TRBV6-5 to TRBJ2-5, with 8 bases identical to TRBD1. V trimming: 6 bases; J trimming: 11 bases; junction bases outside the gene matches: 17. In germline, CDR1 is MNHEY, CDR2 SVGAGI. This CDR3 has 15 residues. CDR3 region: CASRNDRGHYNEQYF. CDR3 in DNA: TGTGCCAGCAGAAACGACAGGGGACATTACAATGAGCAGTACTTC.

The rearrangement uses TRBV6-2 or TRBV6-3 and TRBJ1-3; D is unclear. Germline V lookup: CDR1 MNHEY, CDR2 SVGEGT. With 2 bases removed from V and 1 base from J, the gap between germline ends came to 9 bases. CDR3 size: 15 residues. CDR3 residues: CASSYRQPSGNTIYF. The CDR3 bases are TGTGCCAGCAGTTACCGACAACCTTCTGGAAACACCATATATTTT.

The DNA for the CDR3 is TGCAGTGCCGGGGACTCGTATAATTCACCCCTCCACTTT. Amino acid sequence: CSAGDSYNSPLHF. V gene TRBV20-1 combines with J gene TRBJ1-6, with a weak D call TRBD1 (5 bases). The CDR3 has 13 residues. Trimming left V 6 bases short and J 4 bases short, with 10 bases between. The germline V gene has CDR1 DFQATT and CDR2 SNEGSKA (reference sequence).

This chain connects TRBV7-2 to TRBJ1-4; possible D gene TRBD1, 5 bases. Trimming shortened V by 4 bases and J by 1 base, and 10 bases separated the two germline ends. The CDR3 runs 15 residues. In germline, CDR1 is SGHTA, CDR2 FQGNSA. The CDR3 reads CASSSTGVTNEKLFF. The CDR3 DNA reads TGTGCCAGCAGCTCCACGGGGGTAACTAATGAAAAACTGTTTTTT.

As concerns this clonotype: Germline is not matched at one junction end, which may reflect a read error. The gene calls are TRBV7-2 and TRBJ2-5, with D possibly matching TRBD1 (5 bases). The CDR3 totals 17 residues. The germline V gene has CDR1 SGHTA and CDR2 FQGNSA. The CDR3 here is CAGSPTSGRVGQETQYF. As DNA, the CDR3 is TGTGCCGGCAGCCCGACATCCGGCAGGGTGGGGCAAGAGACCCAGTACTTC.

J is TRBJ2-5 and V is TRBV16, with D unclear. Trimming removed 0 bases at V and 1 base at J, with 12 bases between. The CDR3 contains 16 residues. Per germline, CDR1 KGHSY and CDR2 FQNENV. In nucleotides, the CDR3 is TGTGCCAGCAGCCAATCGTCCGTTCGGCTCCAAGAGACCCAGTACTTC. Amino acids: CASSQSSVRLQETQYF.

The rearrangement uses TRBV4-3 and TRBJ2-3, with D uncertain. The CDR3 length is 14 residues. Trimming left V 4 bases short and J 1 base short, with 9 bases between. CDR1 and CDR2 (germline): LGHNA, YSLEER. Here the CDR3 DNA reads TGCGCCAGCAGCCCCTGGGCCCGCACAGATACGCAGTATTTT. It specifies CASSPWARTDTQYF.

This chain connects TRBV25-1 to TRBJ1-1, with D unresolved. Looked up from germline, CDR1 is MGHDK and CDR2 is SYGVNS. The V and J ends lost 3 bases and 1 base respectively, with 3 bases between them. The length of the CDR3 is 12 residues. CDR3 nucleotides: TGTGCCAGCAGTGAGCAGAACACTGAAGCTTTCTTT. This codes for CASSEQNTEAFF.

CDR3 nucleotide sequence: TGTGCCAGCAGTTACCTTGACAGGGTCCAAGAGACCCAGTACTTC. Its translation: CASSYLDRVQETQYF. The chain employs TRBV6-5 and TRBJ2-5, with 7 bases aligning to TRBD1. The V gene end was trimmed by 2 bases and the J gene end by 1 base; junction bases not matched to a gene: 4. Germline CDR1 and CDR2: MNHEY and SVGAGI. CDR3 length equals 15 residues.

The rearrangement uses TRBV15 and TRBJ1-1; weak D call: TRBD1 (5 bases). The CDR3 sequence is 14 residues long. Trimming cost V 0 bases and J 7 bases, with 12 bases left between them. CDR1 is LNHNV, CDR2 YYDKDF, per germline (reference sequence). The CDR3 nucleotides read TGTGCCACCAGCAGAGATCGGGGCGGGGGTGAAGCTTTCTTT. Protein sequence: CATSRDRGGGEAFF.

This clonotype was counted only a few times. The chain carries TRBV7-9 and TRBJ2-5; TRBD2 agrees at 8 bases. Germline V gene lookup returns CDR1 SEHNR and CDR2 FQNEAQ (reference sequence). This CDR3 is built from 16 residues. V lost 3 bases to trimming and J lost 2 bases; unmatched junction nucleotides: 8. CDR3 amino acids: CASSFPGERGQETQYF. CDR3 DNA sequence: TGTGCCAGCAGCTTCCCCGGAGAGCGGGGGCAAGAGACCCAGTACTTC.

Only a few counts were recorded for this clonotype. The gene calls are TRBV28 and TRBJ2-7; TRBD2 agrees at 13 bases. The germline V gene encodes CDR1 MDHEN and CDR2 SYDVKM. V trimming: 6 bases; J trimming: 4 bases; junction bases outside the gene matches: 9. The CDR3 totals 16 residues. The CDR3, as DNA: TGTGCCAGCAGGGGGTTCGGGACTAGCGGGGAGTACGAGCAGTACTTC. It codes for CASRGFGTSGEYEQYF.

The chain is built from TRBV12-3 or TRBV12-4 and TRBJ2-3, with TRBD2 identical over 8 bases. After removal of 6 bases from V and 5 bases from J, the junction contained 7 bases not matched to a gene. The CDR3 is 14 amino acids. CDR3 sequence reads: CASSHSGGQDTQYF. As DNA, the CDR3 is TGTGCCAGCAGCCACAGCGGGGGACAAGATACGCAGTATTTT.

This clonotype was seen a few times. The CDR3 loop reads CATSRSTDTQYF. In nucleotides, the CDR3 is TGTGCCACCAGCAGGTCAACAGATACGCAGTATTTT. J is TRBJ2-3 and V is TRBV15; D remains unclear. The V and J ends lost 3 bases and 3 bases respectively, with 4 bases between them. The CDR3 is made up of 12 amino acids. Germline-derived CDR1 and CDR2 are LNHNV and YYDKDF (reference sequence).

This rearrangement joins TRBV6-1 to TRBJ2-3, with TRBD2 identical over 9 bases. Germline V CDR1 and CDR2: MNHNS, SASEGT. Losses at the gene ends were 4 bases for V and 2 bases for J; bases not matched to a gene: 7. This CDR3 contains 16 residues. The CDR3 DNA follows: TGTGCCAGCAGTGCGGCCGCGGGGGGGTTCACAGATACGCAGTATTTT. Amino acids: CASSAAAGGFTDTQYF.

The chain carries TRBV20-1 and TRBJ2-1; D is ambiguous. The CDR3 has 10 residues. Germline V gene sequence: CDR1 DFQATT, CDR2 SNEGSKA (reference sequence). V dropped 6 bases and J dropped 7 bases, with 7 bases sitting between them. The CDR3 spells CSAPQNEQFF. In DNA form, the CDR3 reads TGCAGTGCCCCACAAAATGAGCAGTTCTTC.

The chain links TRBV7-9 to TRBJ2-4; D might be TRBD1 (6 bases). Deletions cut 2 bases from V and 7 bases from J, with 24 bases between. CDR1 and CDR2 from the germline V gene are SEHNR and FQNEAQ (reference sequence). There are 18 residues in the CDR3. The CDR3 spells CASSLTPLDRLGKNIQYF. The CDR3 nucleotides are TGTGCCAGCAGCTTAACCCCCCTCGACAGGTTGGGAAAGAACATTCAGTACTTC.

This clonotype was recorded only once. CDR3 residues: CASERGTDTQYF. CDR3 sequence (DNA): TGTGCCAGCGAGCGGGGCACAGATACGCAGTATTTT. J is TRBJ2-3 and V is TRBV7-2; weak D call: TRBD2 (6 bases). Germline CDR1 is SGHTA and CDR2 is FQGNSA. CDR3 length: 12 residues. Trimming removed 8 bases from V and 1 base from J, with 7 bases in between. Using reference TRBV7-2 and TRBJ2-3 for the parts outside the CDR3, the full variable domain is GAGVSQSPSNKVTEKGKDVELRCDPISGHTALYWYRQSLGQGLEFLIYFQGNSAPDKSGLPSDRFSAERTGGSVSTLTIQRTQQEDSAVYLCASERGTDTQYFGPGTRLTVL.

To note about this clonotype: Just one base apart from a much larger clone, this may be a read error. The genes are TRBV6-2 or TRBV6-3 and TRBJ2-7; 7 positions agree with TRBD1. CDR1 MNHEY and CDR2 SVGEGT come from the germline V gene. This CDR3 is 14 amino acids long. In DNA, the CDR3 is TGTGCCAGCAGTCCGACAGGGAGCTCCTACGAGCGGTACTTC. Its protein is CASSPTGSSYERYF.

The chain is built from TRBV4-2 and TRBJ1-5; tentative D call: TRBD1 (6 bases). This CDR3 has 18 amino acids. Germline CDR1 is LGHNA and CDR2 is YNFKEQ. Trimming took off 1 base at V and 0 bases at J, with 16 bases between the two ends. The CDR3 sequence: CASSQALTGAYSNQPQHF. CDR3 DNA sequence: TGTGCCAGCAGCCAAGCCTTGACAGGAGCCTATAGCAATCAGCCCCAGCATTTT.

This clonotype turned up a few times. The chain carries TRBV20-1 and TRBJ2-5, with D possibly called TRBD1 or TRBD2 (6 bases each). The J call may be mistaken, given a closer DNA end match to TRBJ2-7. Germline V gene data show CDR1 as DFQATT and CDR2 as SNEGSKA (reference sequence). CDR3 length: 11 residues. CDR3 coding DNA: TGCAGTGCAAAGGGGGGAGACGAGCAGTACTTC. Residues: CSAKGGDEQYF.

This clonotype was detected a few times. The CDR3 spells CASSPGEGGIYGYTF. DNA for the CDR3: TGTGCCAGCAGCCCGGGGGAGGGGGGCATCTATGGCTACACCTTC. The chain links TRBV7-9 to TRBJ1-2, with a tentative D call TRBD1 (6 bases). The CDR3 totals 15 residues. V lost 5 bases and J 4 bases, leaving 17 bases between the germline ends. Germline V gives CDR1 SEHNR, CDR2 FQNEAQ (reference sequence).

About this clonotype: One junction end disagrees with the germline gene, perhaps due to a read error. The rearrangement uses TRBV6-5 and TRBJ2-1; the D is unclear. The CDR3 is 17 residues long. Germline values: CDR1 MNHEY, CDR2 SVGAGI. CDR3 sequence (DNA): TGTGCCGGCAGTTACTCGAAGGGTTCCTACTCCTACAATGAGCAGTTCTTC. It is translated as CAGSYSKGSYSYNEQFF.

This sequence joins TRBV27 and TRBJ1-2, with D possibly being TRBD1 (5 bases). Trimming removed 5 bases at V and 4 bases at J, with 11 bases between. Germline V gives CDR1 MNHEY, CDR2 SMNVEV (reference sequence). This CDR3 contains 13 residues. The CDR3 spells CASSNEGTYGYTF. The CDR3 nucleotides read TGTGCCAGCAGTAACGAGGGGACCTATGGCTACACCTTC.

This rearrangement joins TRBV3-1 to TRBJ2-3; weak D call: TRBD2 (6 bases). There are 15 residues in the CDR3. Germline CDR1 is LGHDT and CDR2 is YNNKEL (reference sequence). Trimming shortened V by 0 bases and J by 6 bases, and 13 bases separated the two germline ends. The CDR3: CASSQDGDSRDTQYF. The CDR3 bases are TGTGCCAGCAGCCAAGACGGGGACTCCCGGGATACGCAGTATTTT.

V and J are TRBV5-1 and TRBJ2-1; D call uncertain. This CDR3 has 13 residues. V was pared by 0 bases and J by 4 bases, with 5 bases between. The germline gives CDR1 SGHRS, CDR2 YFSETQ. The chain's CDR3 is CASSLAMYNEQFF. CDR3 bases: TGCGCCAGCAGCTTGGCCATGTACAATGAGCAGTTCTTC.